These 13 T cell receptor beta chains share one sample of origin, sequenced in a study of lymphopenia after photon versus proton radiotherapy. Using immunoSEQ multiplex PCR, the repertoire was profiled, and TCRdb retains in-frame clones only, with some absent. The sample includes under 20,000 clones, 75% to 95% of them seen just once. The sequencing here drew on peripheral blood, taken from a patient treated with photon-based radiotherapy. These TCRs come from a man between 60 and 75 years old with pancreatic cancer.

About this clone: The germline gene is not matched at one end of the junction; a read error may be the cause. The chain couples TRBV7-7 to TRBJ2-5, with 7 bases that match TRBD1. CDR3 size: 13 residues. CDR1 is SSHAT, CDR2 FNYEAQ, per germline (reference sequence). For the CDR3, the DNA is TGTGCTAGCAGCTCCAGGGGGTCCGAGACCCAGTACTTC. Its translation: CASSSRGSETQYF.

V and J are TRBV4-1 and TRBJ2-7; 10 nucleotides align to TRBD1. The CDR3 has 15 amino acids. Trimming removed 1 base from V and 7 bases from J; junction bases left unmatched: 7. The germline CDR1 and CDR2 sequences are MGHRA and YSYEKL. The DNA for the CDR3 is TGCGCCAGCAGCCAAGCACCGGGACAGGGGCGAGAGCAGTACTTC. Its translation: CASSQAPGQGREQYF.

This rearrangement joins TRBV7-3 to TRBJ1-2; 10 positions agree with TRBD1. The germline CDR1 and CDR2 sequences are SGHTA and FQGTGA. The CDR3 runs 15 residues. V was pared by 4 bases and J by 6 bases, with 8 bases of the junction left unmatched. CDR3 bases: TGTGCCAGCAGCTCGCAGGGACAGGGGAGTAATGGCTACACCTTC. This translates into CASSSQGQGSNGYTF.

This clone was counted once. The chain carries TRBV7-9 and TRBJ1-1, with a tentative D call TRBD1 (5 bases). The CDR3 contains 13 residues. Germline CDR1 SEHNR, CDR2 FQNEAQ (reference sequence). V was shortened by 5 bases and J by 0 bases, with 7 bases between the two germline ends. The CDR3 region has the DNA TGTGCCAGCAGCGGGGGGGTGAACACTGAAGCTTTCTTT. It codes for CASSGGVNTEAFF.

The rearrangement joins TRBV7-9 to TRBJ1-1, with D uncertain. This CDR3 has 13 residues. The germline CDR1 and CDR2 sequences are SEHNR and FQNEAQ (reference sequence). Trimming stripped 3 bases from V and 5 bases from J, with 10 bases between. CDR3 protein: CASSFGVGTEAFF. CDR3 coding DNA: TGTGCCAGCAGCTTCGGGGTAGGTACTGAAGCTTTCTTT. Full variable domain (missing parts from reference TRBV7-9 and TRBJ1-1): DTGVSQNPRHKITKRGQNVTFRCDPISEHNRLYWYRQTLGQGPEFLTYFQNEAQLEKSRLLSDRFSAERPKGSFSTLEIQRTEQGDSAMYLCASSFGVGTEAFFGQGTRLTVV.

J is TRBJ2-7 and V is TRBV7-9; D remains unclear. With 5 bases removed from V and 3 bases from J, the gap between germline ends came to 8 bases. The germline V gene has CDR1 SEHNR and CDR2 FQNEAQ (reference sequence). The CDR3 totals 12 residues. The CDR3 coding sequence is TGTGCCAGCAGCACGGACCGCTACGAGCAGTACTTC. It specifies CASSTDRYEQYF.

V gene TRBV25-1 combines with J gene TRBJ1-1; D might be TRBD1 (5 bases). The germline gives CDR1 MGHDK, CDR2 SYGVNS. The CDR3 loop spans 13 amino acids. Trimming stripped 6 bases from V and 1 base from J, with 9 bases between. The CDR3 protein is CASSLQANTEAFF. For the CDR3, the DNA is TGTGCCAGCAGCCTACAGGCGAACACTGAAGCTTTCTTT. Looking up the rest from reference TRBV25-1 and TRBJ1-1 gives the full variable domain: EADIYQTPRYLVIGTGKKITLECSQTMGHDKMYWYQQDPGMELHLIHYSYGVNSTEKGDLSSESTVSRIRTEHFPLTLESARPSHTSQYLCASSLQANTEAFFGQGTRLTVV.

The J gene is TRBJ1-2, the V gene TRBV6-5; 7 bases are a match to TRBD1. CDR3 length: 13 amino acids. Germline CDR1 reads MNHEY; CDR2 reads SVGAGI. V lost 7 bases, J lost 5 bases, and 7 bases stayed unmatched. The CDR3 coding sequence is TGTGCCAGCACCCCGTTCAGGGGGTATGGCTACACCTTC. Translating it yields CASTPFRGYGYTF.

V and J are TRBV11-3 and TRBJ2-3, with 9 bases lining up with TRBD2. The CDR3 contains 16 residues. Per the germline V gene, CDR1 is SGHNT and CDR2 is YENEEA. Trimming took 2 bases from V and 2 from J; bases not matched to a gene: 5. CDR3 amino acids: CASSLSSGDITDTQYF. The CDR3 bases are TGTGCCAGCAGCTTATCTAGCGGGGATATCACAGATACGCAGTATTTT.

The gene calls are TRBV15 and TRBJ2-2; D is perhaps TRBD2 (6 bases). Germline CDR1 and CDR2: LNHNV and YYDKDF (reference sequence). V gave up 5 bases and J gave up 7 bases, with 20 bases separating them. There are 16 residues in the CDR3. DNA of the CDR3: TGTGCCACCAGCCCCCGCCCGGTCGGGGGAGGCGGGGAGCTGTTTTTT. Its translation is CATSPRPVGGGGELFF.

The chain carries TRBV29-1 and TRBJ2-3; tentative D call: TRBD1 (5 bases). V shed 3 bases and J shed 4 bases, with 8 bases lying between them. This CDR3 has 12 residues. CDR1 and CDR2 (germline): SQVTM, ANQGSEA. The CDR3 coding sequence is TGCAGCGTTGATACAGGCGCAGATACGCAGTATTTT. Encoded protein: CSVDTGADTQYF.

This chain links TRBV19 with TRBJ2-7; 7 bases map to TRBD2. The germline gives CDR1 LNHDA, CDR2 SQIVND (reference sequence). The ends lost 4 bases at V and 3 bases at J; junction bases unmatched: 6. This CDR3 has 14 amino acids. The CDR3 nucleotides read TGTGCCAGTAGTAGGGGAGGGGATTTCTACGAGCAGTACTTC. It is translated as CASSRGGDFYEQYF.

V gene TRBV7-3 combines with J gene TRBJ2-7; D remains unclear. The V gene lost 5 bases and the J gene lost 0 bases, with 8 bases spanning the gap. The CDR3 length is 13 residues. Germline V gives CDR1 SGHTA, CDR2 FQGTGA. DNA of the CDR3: TGTGCCAGCAGCACCGGACCCTCCTACGAGCAGTACTTC. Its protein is CASSTGPSYEQYF.